This TCR beta chain was profiled in a study of immune heterogeneity within non-small cell lung tumors. Across the whole study: Of all tumors, 4 turned out to be squamous cell carcinomas, roughly 10 were non-squamous carcinomas and 1 was not otherwise specified. The study, taken as a whole, reports: High-frequency T-cell receptor beta clonotypes were largely distinct between individual patients. Significant yet moderate, the positive correlation between local T-cell clonality and local tumor mutational burden reached an R of about 0.32. Recurrence of identical dominant CDR3 beta clonotypes was observed across tumor sites within a patient, alongside site-unique high-frequency clones.

A note on this clonotype: Its antigen remains unknown. A much larger clone lies one base from this, so it may be a read error. This is likely a read error, given that the CDR3 carries no conserved phenylalanine or tryptophan at its end.

Multiplex PCR relied on 32 V and 13 J primers to amplify TCR beta CDR3. One entry per CDR3 protein results from TCRdb running MiXCR on the multiplex PCR reads. The table includes roughly 15,000 distinct CDR3 sequences, approximately 29% detected once. The template consisted of bulk tumor genomic DNA, with around 600 ng used per sample. From each primary tumor, several far-apart biopsies were obtained during surgery. Enrolled individuals presented with untreated, newly diagnosed non-small cell lung cancer and received curative surgery. V dropped 5 bases and J dropped 7; count of bases not matched to a gene: 6. Germline V gives CDR1 MNHEY, CDR2 SMNVEV (reference sequence). The CDR3 runs 14 residues.

The sample consisted of lung tumor tissue. J is TRBJ2-1 and V is TRBV27; 9 bases line up with TRBD2. The origin of this receptor is a woman between 50 and 59 years old with non-small cell lung cancer. The CDR3 is CASSATGLANEQFL. CDR3 in DNA: TGTGCCAGCAGTGCCACGGGACTAGCAAATGAGCAGTTCTTA.